This TCR beta chain was identified in a study of T cell repertoires in cytomegalovirus infection. Across the whole study: Based on public TCR beta signatures, there were indications of CMV infection and of a matching HLA type.

Findings and caveats of the study: CMV-specific TCR beta clonotypes restricted by HLA-C were the ones dominating the ex vivo response.

CDR3 length: 13 residues. Germline-derived CDR1 and CDR2 are DFQATT and SNEGSKA (reference sequence). This clonotype has just one count. Its matching antigen is unknown. Each CDR3 protein is one row after TCRdb ran MiXCR on the reads. Of 400,000 or so distinct CDR3 sequences in the sample, approximately 30% were seen once. The chain has TRBV20-1 and TRBJ2-7, with unresolved D. What was sequenced was PBMCs. This TCR derives from a human donor in good health (CMV status not recorded). Some clones in this sample may be carry-over from other donors' samples. The CDR3 is CHAGWQNSYEQYF. The DNA of the CDR3 is TGCCACGCTGGCTGGCAGAACTCCTACGAGCAGTACTTC.